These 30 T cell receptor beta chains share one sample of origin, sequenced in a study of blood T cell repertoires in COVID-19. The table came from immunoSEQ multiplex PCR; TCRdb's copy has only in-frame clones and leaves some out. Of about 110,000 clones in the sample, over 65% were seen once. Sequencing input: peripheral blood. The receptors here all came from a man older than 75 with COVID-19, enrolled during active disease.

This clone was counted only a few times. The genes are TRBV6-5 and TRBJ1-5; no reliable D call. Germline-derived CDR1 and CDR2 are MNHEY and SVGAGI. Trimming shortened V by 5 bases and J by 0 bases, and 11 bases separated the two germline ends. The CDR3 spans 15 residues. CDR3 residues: CASSRALGSNQPQHF. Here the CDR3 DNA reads TGTGCCAGCAGTCGAGCCCTCGGTAGCAATCAGCCCCAGCATTTT.

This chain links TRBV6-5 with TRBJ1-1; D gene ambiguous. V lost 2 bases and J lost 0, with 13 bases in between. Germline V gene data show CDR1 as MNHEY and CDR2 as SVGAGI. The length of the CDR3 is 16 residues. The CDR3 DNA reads TGTGCCAGCAGTTACGGAGGTTGGGTGTTGAACACTGAAGCTTTCTTT. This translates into CASSYGGWVLNTEAFF.

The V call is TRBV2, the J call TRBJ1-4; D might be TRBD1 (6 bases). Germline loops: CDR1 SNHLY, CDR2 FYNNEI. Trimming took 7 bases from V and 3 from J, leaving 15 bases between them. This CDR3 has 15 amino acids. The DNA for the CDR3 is TGTGCCAGCATCACAAGCGGGGGGCCTAATGAAAAACTGTTTTTT. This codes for CASITSGGPNEKLFF.

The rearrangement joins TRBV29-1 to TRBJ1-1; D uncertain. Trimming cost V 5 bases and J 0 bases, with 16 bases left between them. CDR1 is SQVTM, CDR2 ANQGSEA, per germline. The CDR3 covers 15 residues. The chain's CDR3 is CSVRWNGLMNTEAFF. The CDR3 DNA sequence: TGCAGCGTTAGATGGAACGGACTAATGAACACTGAAGCTTTCTTT.

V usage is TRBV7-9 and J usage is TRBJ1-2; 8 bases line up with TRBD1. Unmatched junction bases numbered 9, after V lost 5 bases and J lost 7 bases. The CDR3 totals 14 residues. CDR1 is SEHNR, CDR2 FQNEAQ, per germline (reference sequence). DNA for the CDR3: TGTGCCAGCAGCCGGGGACAGGAGGCACGTGGCTACACCTTC. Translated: CASSRGQEARGYTF.

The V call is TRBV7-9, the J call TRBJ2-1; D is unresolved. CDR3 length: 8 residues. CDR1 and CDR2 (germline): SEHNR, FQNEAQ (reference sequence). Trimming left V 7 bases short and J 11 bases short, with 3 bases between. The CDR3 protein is CASTKQFF. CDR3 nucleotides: TGTGCCAGCACTAAGCAGTTCTTC. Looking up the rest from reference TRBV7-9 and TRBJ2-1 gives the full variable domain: DTGVSQNPRHKITKRGQNVTFRCDPISEHNRLYWYRQTLGQGPEFLTYFQNEAQLEKSRLLSDRFSAERPKGSFSTLEIQRTEQGDSAMYLCASTKQFFGPGTRLTVL.

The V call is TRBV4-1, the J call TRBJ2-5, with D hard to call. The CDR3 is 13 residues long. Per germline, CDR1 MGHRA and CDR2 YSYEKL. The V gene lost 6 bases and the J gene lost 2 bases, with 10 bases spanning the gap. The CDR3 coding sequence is TGCGCCAGCAGGCGATCCATACAAGAGACCCAGTACTTC. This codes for CASRRSIQETQYF.

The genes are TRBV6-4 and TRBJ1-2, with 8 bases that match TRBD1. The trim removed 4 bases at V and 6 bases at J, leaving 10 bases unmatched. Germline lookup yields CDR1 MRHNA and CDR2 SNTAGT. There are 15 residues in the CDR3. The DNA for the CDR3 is TGTGCCAGCAGTGTCCCGCGACAGGGGCGCGATGGCTACACCTTC. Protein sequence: CASSVPRQGRDGYTF.

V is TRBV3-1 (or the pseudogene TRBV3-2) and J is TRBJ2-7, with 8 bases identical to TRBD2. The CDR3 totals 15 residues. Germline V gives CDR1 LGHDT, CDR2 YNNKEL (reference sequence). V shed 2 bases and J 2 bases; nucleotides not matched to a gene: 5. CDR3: CASSQSLAGTYEQYF. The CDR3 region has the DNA TGTGCCAGCAGCCAAAGCCTAGCGGGTACCTACGAGCAGTACTTC.

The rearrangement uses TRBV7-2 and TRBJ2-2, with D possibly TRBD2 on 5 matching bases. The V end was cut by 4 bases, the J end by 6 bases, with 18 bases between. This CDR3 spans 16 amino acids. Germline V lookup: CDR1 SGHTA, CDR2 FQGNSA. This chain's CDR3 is CASSSYGRSSPGELFF. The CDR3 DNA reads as TGTGCCAGCAGCTCTTATGGGAGAAGCTCACCCGGGGAGCTGTTTTTT. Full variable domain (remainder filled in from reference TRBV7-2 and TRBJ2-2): GAGVSQSPSNKVTEKGKDVELRCDPISGHTALYWYRQSLGQGLEFLIYFQGNSAPDKSGLPSDRFSAERTGGSVSTLTIQRTQQEDSAVYLCASSSYGRSSPGELFFGEGSRLTVL.

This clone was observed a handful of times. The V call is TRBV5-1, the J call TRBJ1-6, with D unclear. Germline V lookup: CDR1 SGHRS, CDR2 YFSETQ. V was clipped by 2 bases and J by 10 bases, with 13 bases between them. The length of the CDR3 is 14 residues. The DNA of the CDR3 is TGCGCCAGCAGCTTTTCGGGAGTAGGGTCACCCCTCCACTTT. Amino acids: CASSFSGVGSPLHF.

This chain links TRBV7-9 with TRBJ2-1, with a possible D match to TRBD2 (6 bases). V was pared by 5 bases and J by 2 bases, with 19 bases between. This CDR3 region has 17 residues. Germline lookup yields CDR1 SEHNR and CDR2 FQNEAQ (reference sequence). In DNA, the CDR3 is TGTGCCAGCAGCAGATTCCCGGGAGCCACTACCTACAATGAGCAGTTCTTC. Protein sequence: CASSRFPGATTYNEQFF.

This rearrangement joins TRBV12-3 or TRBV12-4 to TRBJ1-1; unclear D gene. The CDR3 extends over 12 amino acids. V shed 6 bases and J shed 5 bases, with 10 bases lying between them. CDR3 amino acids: CASSFLRTEAFF. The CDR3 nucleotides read TGTGCCAGCAGCTTCTTGAGGACTGAAGCTTTCTTT.

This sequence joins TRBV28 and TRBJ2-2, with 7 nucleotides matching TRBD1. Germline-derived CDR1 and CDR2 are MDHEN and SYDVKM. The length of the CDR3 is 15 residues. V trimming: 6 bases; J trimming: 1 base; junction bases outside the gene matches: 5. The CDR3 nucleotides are TGTGCCAGCAGACTGGGACAGTTGAACACCGGGGAGCTGTTTTTT. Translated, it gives CASRLGQLNTGELFF.

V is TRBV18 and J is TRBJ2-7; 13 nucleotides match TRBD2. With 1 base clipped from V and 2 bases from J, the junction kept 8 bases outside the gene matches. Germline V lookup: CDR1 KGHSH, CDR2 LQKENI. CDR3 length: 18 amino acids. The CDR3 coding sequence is TGTGCCAGCTCACCACGGACTAGCGGGAGAGGGCCCACCTACGAGCAGTACTTC. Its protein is CASSPRTSGRGPTYEQYF.

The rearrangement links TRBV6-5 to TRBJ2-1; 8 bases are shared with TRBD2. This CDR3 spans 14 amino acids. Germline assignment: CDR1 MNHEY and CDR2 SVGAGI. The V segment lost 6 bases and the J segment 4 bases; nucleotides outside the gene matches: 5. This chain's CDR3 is CASRYGRGYNEQFF. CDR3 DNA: TGTGCCAGCAGGTACGGGAGGGGGTACAATGAGCAGTTCTTC.

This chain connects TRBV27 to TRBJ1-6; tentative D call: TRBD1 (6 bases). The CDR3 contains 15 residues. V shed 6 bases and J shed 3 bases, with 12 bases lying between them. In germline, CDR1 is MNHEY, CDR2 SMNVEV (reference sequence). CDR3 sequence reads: CASSGTLSYNSPLHF. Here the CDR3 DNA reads TGTGCCAGCAGCGGGACACTGAGCTATAATTCACCCCTCCACTTT.

CDR3 amino acids: CASSPPASGSTDTQYF. DNA for the CDR3: TGTGCCAGCTCACCACCCGCTAGCGGGAGCACAGATACGCAGTATTTT. The V gene is TRBV18, the J gene TRBJ2-3; 8 bases fit TRBD2. The V gene's germline CDR1 is KGHSH and CDR2 LQKENI. The CDR3 covers 16 residues. V lost 0 bases to trimming and J lost 0 bases; unmatched junction nucleotides: 2.

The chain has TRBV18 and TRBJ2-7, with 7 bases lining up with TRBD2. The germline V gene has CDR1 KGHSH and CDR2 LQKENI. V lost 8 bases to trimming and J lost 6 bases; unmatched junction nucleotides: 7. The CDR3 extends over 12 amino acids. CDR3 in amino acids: CASGMGGSEQYF. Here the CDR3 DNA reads TGTGCCAGCGGGATGGGGGGGAGCGAGCAGTACTTC.

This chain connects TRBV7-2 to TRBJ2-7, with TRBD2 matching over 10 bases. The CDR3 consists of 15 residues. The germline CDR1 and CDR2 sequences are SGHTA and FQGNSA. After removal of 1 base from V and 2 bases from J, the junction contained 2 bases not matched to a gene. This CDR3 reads CASSLDGTSAYEQYF. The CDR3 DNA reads TGTGCCAGCAGCTTAGATGGGACTAGCGCCTACGAGCAGTACTTC. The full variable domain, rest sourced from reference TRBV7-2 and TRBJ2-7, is GAGVSQSPSNKVTEKGKDVELRCDPISGHTALYWYRQSLGQGLEFLIYFQGNSAPDKSGLPSDRFSAERTGGSVSTLTIQRTQQEDSAVYLCASSLDGTSAYEQYFGPGTRLTVT.

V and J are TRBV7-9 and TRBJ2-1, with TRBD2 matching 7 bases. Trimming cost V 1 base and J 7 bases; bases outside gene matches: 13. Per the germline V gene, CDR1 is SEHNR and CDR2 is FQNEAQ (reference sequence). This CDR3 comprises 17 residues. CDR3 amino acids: CASSLGLGGGVSNEQFF. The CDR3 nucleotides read TGTGCCAGCAGCTTAGGGCTTGGGGGAGGGGTGTCGAATGAGCAGTTCTTC.

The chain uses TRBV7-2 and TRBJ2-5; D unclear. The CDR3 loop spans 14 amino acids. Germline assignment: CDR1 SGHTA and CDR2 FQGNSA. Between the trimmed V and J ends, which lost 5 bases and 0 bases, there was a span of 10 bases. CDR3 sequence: CASSPFADQETQYF. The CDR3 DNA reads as TGTGCCAGCAGCCCCTTTGCAGACCAAGAGACCCAGTACTTC.

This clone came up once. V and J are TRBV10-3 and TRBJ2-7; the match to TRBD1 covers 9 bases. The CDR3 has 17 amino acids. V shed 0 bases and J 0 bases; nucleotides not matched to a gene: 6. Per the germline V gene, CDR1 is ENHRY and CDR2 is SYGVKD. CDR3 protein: CAISESPGQGSSYEQYF. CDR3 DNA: TGTGCCATCAGTGAGTCCCCGGGACAGGGAAGCTCCTACGAGCAGTACTTC.

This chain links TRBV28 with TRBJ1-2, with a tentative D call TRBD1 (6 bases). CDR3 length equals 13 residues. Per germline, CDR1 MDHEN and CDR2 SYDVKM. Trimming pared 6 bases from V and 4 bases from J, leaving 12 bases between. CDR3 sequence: CASSRGQTYGYTF. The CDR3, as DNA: TGTGCCAGCAGCAGAGGACAGACCTATGGCTACACCTTC.

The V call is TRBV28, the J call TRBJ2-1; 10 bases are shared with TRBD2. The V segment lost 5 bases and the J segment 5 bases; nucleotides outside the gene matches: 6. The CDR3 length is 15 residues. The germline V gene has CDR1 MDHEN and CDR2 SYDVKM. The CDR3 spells CASSLLAGADNEQFF. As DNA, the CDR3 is TGTGCCAGCAGTCTCCTAGCGGGAGCGGACAATGAGCAGTTCTTC.

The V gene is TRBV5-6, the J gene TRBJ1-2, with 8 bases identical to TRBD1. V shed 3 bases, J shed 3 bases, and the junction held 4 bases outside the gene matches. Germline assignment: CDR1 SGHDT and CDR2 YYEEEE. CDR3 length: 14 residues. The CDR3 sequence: CASSWQGADYGYTF. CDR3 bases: TGTGCCAGCAGCTGGCAGGGGGCCGACTATGGCTACACCTTC.

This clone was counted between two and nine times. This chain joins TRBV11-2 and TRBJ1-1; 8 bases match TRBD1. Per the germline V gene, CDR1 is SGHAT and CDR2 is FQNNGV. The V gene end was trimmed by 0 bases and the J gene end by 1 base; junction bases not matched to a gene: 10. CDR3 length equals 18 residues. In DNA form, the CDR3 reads TGTGCCAGCAGCTTAGATCCAAGGACAGGGCTTGGGAACACTGAAGCTTTCTTT. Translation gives CASSLDPRTGLGNTEAFF. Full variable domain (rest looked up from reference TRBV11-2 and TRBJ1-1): EAGVAQSPRYKIIEKRQSVAFWCNPISGHATLYWYQQILGQGPKLLIQFQNNGVVDDSQLPKDRFSAERLKGVDSTLKIQPAKLEDSAVYLCASSLDPRTGLGNTEAFFGQGTRLTVV.

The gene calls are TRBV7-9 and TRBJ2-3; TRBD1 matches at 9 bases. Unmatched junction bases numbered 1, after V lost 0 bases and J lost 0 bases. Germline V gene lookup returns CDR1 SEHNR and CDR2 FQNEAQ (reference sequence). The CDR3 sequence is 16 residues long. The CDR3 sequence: CASSLAGQGSTDTQYF. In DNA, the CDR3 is TGTGCCAGCAGCTTAGCGGGACAGGGTAGCACAGATACGCAGTATTTT.

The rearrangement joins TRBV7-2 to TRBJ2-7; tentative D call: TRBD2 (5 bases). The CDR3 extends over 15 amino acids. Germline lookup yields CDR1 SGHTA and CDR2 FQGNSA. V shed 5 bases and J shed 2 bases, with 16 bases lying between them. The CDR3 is CASSIFPTGTYEQYF. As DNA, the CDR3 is TGTGCCAGCAGCATATTCCCGACCGGGACCTACGAGCAGTACTTC.

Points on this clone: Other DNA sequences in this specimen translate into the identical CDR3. CDR3 sequence: CASSLGTDYGYTF. The CDR3 DNA reads TGTGCCAGCAGTCTCGGGACAGACTATGGCTACACCTTC. V gene TRBV28 combines with J gene TRBJ1-2; 7 bases map to TRBD1. The CDR3 extends over 13 amino acids. Trimming removed 5 bases from V and 3 bases from J; junction bases left unmatched: 3. Germline CDR1 and CDR2: MDHEN and SYDVKM.